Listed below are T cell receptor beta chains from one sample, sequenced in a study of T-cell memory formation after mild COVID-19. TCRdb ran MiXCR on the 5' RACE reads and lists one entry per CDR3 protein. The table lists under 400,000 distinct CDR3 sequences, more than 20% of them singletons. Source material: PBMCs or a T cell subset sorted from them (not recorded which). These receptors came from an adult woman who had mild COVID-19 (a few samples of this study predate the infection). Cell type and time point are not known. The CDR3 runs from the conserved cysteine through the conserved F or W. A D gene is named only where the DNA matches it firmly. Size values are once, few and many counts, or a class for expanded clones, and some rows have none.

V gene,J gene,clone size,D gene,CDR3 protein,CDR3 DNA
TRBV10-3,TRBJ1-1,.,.,CAITKGPQTSTEAFF,TGTGCCATCACTAAGGGGCCACAGACAAGCACTGAAGCTTTCTTT
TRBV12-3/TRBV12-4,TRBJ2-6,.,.,CASTGANSGANVLTF,TGTGCCAGCACCGGGGCCAACTCTGGGGCCAACGTCCTGACTTTC
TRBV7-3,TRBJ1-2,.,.,CASSPAVGYGYTF,TGTGCCAGCAGCCCCGCAGTTGGCTATGGCTACACCTTC
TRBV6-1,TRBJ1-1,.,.,CASTGGLRGAFF,TGTGCCAGCACCGGGGGACTACGGGGAGCTTTCTTT
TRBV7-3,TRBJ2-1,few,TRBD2,CASSPYPRTSDNYNEQFF,TGTGCCAGCAGCCCATACCCCCGGACTAGCGATAACTACAATGAGCAGTTCTTC
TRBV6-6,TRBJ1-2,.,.,CASRDPGTIYGYTF,TGTGCCAGCAGAGACCCCGGGACGATCTATGGCTACACCTTC
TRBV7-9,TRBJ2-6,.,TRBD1,CAPTRPGQGADGANVLTF,TGTGCACCTACTAGACCCGGACAGGGGGCTGATGGGGCCAACGTCCTGACTTTC
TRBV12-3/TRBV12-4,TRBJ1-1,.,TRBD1,CASRAGGTAEAFF,TGTGCCAGCAGGGCAGGGGGCACAGCTGAAGCTTTCTTT
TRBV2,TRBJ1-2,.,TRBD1,CASSERQGGYGYTF,TGTGCCAGCAGTGAACGACAGGGAGGCTATGGCTACACCTTC
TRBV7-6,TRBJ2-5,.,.,CASSSAGQILKETQYF,TGTGCCAGCAGCTCTGCGGGACAAATCTTGAAAGAGACCCAGTACTTC
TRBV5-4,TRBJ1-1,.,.,CDSSLGRDTEAFF,TGTGACAGCAGCTTGGGGAGGGACACTGAAGCTTTCTTT
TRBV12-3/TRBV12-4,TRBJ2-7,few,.,CASSDNLSEQYF,TGTGCCAGCAGTGATAACCTGAGCGAGCAGTACTTC
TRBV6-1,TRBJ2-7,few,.,CASSRMVSSSYEQYF,TGTGCCAGCAGTCGAATGGTCAGTAGCTCCTACGAGCAGTACTTC
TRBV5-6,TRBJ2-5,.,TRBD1,CASRGQGMPKETQYF,TGTGCCAGCAGAGGACAGGGGATGCCCAAAGAGACCCAGTACTTC
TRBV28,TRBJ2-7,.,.,CASHEGDRPLKYF,TGTGCCAGCCATGAGGGGGACCGCCCTCTTAAGTACTTC
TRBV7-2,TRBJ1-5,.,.,CASSSNLRQPQHF,TGTGCCAGCAGCTCCAATCTCAGGCAGCCCCAGCATTTT
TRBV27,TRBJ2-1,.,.,CASSWLAEGHEQFF,TGTGCCAGCAGTTGGTTAGCGGAGGGACATGAGCAGTTCTTC
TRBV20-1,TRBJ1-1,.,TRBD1,CSATPKGQGALGNTEAFF,TGCAGTGCCACACCAAAGGGACAGGGGGCATTAGGGAACACTGAAGCTTTCTTT
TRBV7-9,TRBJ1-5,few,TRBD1,CASSSQGADQPQHF,TGTGCCAGCAGCTCCCAGGGGGCAGATCAGCCCCAGCATTTT
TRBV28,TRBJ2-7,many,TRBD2,CASSFSGRAYEQYF,TGTGCCAGCAGTTTTAGCGGGAGGGCCTACGAGCAGTACTTC
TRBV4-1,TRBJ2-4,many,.,CASSQEWATAKNIQYF,TGCGCCAGCAGCCAAGAATGGGCGACAGCGAAAAACATTCAGTACTTC
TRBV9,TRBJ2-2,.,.,CASRGSGTGELFF,TGTGCCAGCAGAGGTTCGGGCACCGGGGAGCTGTTTTTT
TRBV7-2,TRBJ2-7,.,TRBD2,CASSWEAGITAHAYEQYF,TGTGCCAGCAGCTGGGAAGCGGGGATTACAGCCCACGCCTACGAGCAGTACTTC
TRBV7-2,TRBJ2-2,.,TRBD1,CASSQDRASTGELFF,TGTGCCAGCAGCCAGGACAGGGCGTCCACCGGGGAGCTGTTTTTT
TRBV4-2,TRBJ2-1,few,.,CASSQDKAGARFF,TGTGCCAGCAGCCAAGATAAGGCAGGGGCGAGGTTCTTC
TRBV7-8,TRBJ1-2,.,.,CASSLAVEGYTF,TGTGCCAGCAGCTTAGCGGTGGAAGGCTACACCTTC
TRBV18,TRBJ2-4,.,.,CASSPLPVGLAKNIQYF,TGTGCCAGCTCACCGCTCCCCGTTGGGTTAGCCAAAAACATTCAGTACTTC
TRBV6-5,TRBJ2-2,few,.,CASSYFYFRGDTGELFF,TGTGCCAGCAGTTATTTTTATTTCAGGGGGGACACCGGGGAGCTGTTTTTT
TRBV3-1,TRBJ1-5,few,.,CASSPLGEPQHF,TGTGCCAGCAGCCCGCTGGGGGAGCCCCAGCATTTT
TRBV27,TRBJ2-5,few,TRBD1,CASSPSKGQVPGTQYF,TGTGCCAGCAGTCCCAGTAAGGGACAGGTCCCCGGGACCCAGTACTTC
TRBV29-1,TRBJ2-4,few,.,CSVEVYRAEWGNIQYF,TGCAGCGTTGAAGTATATAGGGCGGAGTGGGGAAACATTCAGTACTTC
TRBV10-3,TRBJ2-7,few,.,CAISPISKSYEQYF,TGTGCCATCAGCCCGATATCTAAGTCCTACGAGCAGTACTTC
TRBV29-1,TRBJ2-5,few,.,CSVVGIETQYF,TGCAGCGTTGTGGGGATCGAGACCCAGTACTTC
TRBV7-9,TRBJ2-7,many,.,CASSFGPGEQYF,TGTGCCAGCAGCTTTGGCCCGGGGGAGCAGTACTTC
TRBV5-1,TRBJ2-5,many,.,CASSLSGKETQYF,TGCGCCAGCAGCTTATCGGGGAAAGAGACCCAGTACTTC
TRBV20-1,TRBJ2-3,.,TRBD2,CSAPTGGWSTDTQYF,TGCAGTGCCCCCACGGGGGGATGGAGCACAGATACGCAGTATTTT
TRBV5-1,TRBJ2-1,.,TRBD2,CASSFLAGPGNEQFF,TGCGCCAGCAGCTTCCTAGCGGGGCCTGGGAATGAGCAGTTCTTC
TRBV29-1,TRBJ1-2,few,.,CSVGEGLSRYGYTF,TGCAGCGTCGGAGAGGGGCTATCTCGGTATGGCTACACCTTC
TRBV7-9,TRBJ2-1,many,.,CASSLWGEQFF,TGTGCCAGCAGCTTATGGGGTGAGCAGTTCTTC
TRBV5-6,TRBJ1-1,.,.,CASRHTVGQKYTEAFF,TGTGCCAGCAGACACACCGTTGGACAGAAGTACACTGAAGCTTTCTTT
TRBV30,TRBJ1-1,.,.,CAWSVGDGTEAFF,TGTGCCTGGAGTGTGGGGGACGGCACTGAAGCTTTCTTT
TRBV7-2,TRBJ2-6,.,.,CASSFRDPGANVLTF,TGTGCCAGCAGCTTTCGCGACCCTGGGGCCAACGTCCTGACTTTC
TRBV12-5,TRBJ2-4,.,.,CASGSATKNIQYF,TGTGCTAGTGGTTCGGCTACCAAAAACATTCAGTACTTC
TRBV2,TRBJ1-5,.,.,CASSVGGDQLQHF,TGTGCCAGCAGTGTGGGAGGGGATCAGCTCCAGCATTTT
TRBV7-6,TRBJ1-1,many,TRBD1,CASSLTGVTEAFF,TGTGCCAGCAGCCTTACAGGGGTCACTGAAGCTTTCTTT
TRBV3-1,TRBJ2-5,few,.,CASSLTMGTGEETQYF,TGTGCCAGCAGCCTAACGATGGGGACCGGGGAAGAGACCCAGTACTTC
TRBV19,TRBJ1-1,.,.,CASSPPILMNTEAFF,TGTGCCAGTAGTCCCCCAATACTCATGAACACTGAAGCTTTCTTT
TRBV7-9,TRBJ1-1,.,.,CASSSLGVGAFF,TGTGCCAGCAGCTCTCTAGGAGTGGGAGCTTTCTTT
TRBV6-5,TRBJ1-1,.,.,CASSPRDFWAAFF,TGTGCCAGCAGTCCCCGGGATTTCTGGGCCGCTTTCTTT
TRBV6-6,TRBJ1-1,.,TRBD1,CASSGQGANTEAFF,TGTGCCAGCAGTGGACAGGGTGCGAACACTGAAGCTTTCTTT
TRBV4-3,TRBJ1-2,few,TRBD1,CASSLTGGAEGYTF,TGCGCCAGCAGCCTGACAGGGGGCGCGGAGGGCTACACCTTC
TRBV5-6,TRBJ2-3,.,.,CASSLGPVSTDTQYF,TGTGCCAGCAGCTTGGGACCTGTTAGCACAGATACGCAGTATTTT